A single sample gave rise to the 32 T cell receptor beta chains below, sequenced in a study of blood T cell repertoires in COVID-19 (dated by TCRdb to about 2020). The library was produced with the immunoSEQ multiplex PCR assay. This is the immuneACCESS table as TCRdb keeps it, with only in-frame sequences that have V and J called. A part of the clones is gone; compared with another copy, unresolved V genes explain less than half, and the rest is unexplained. The sample table holds fewer than 250,000 clones, of which under 90% were seen once. The top ten constitute 4.8% of the sample. Sample: PBMCs or T cells enriched from blood (not recorded which). These receptors were collected from a woman between 45 and 65 years old who had been exposed to COVID-19.

The V and J genes are TRBV28 and TRBJ2-3; D is perhaps TRBD2 (6 bases). The CDR3 covers 15 residues. Germline V lookup: CDR1 MDHEN, CDR2 SYDVKM. Trimming pared 5 bases from V and 0 bases from J, leaving 12 bases between. This CDR3 reads CASSTTSPSTDTQYF. The CDR3 DNA sequence: TGTGCCAGCAGTACGACTAGTCCTAGCACAGATACGCAGTATTTT. Drawing the rest from reference TRBV28 and TRBJ2-3, the complete variable domain is DVKVTQSSRYLVKRTGEKVFLECVQDMDHENMFWYRQDPGLGLRLIYFSYDVKMKEKGDIPEGYSVSREKKERFSLILESASTNQTSMYLCASSTTSPSTDTQYFGPGTRLTVL.

This clone was seen a handful of times. The chain carries TRBV2 and TRBJ1-5, with 7 bases fitting TRBD1. V lost 6 bases to trimming and J lost 2 bases; unmatched junction nucleotides: 7. Germline V gene data show CDR1 as SNHLY and CDR2 as FYNNEI. The CDR3 runs to 15 residues. CDR3 coding DNA: TGTGCCAGCAGATCCCAGGGGGTCGGCAATCAGCCCCAGCATTTT. Residues: CASRSQGVGNQPQHF.

The chain carries TRBV3-1 (or the pseudogene TRBV3-2) and TRBJ1-4; D is possibly TRBD1 (5 bases). V lost 0 bases to trimming and J lost 14 bases, with 16 bases between them. This CDR3 contains 14 residues. Germline V lookup: CDR1 LGHDT, CDR2 YNNKEL (reference sequence). This CDR3 reads CASSQDRRGSRLFF. In DNA form, the CDR3 reads TGTGCCAGCAGCCAAGATAGGAGGGGCTCGCGGCTGTTTTTT.

The chain combines TRBV6-1 with TRBJ1-2; D is perhaps TRBD1 (5 bases). This CDR3 has 15 amino acids. Germline V CDR1 and CDR2: MNHNS, SASEGT. V was cut by 2 bases and J by 7 bases, with 17 bases left in between. CDR3 nucleotides: TGTGCCAGCAGTGAAAAGTTGGGGGGAGCGGGTGGCTACACCTTC. As protein: CASSEKLGGAGGYTF.

This chain connects TRBV27 to TRBJ1-6, with D possibly being TRBD1 (5 bases). CDR1 and CDR2 from the germline V gene are MNHEY and SMNVEV (reference sequence). V was trimmed by 4 bases and J by 4 bases, leaving 8 bases between them. The CDR3 totals 14 residues. For the CDR3, the DNA is TGTGCCAGCAGTTACAGGAATTATAATTCACCCCTCCACTTT. Residues: CASSYRNYNSPLHF.

This sequence joins TRBV30 and TRBJ1-1; 7 bases match TRBD1. J gave up 2 bases and V 3 bases, and 6 bases lay outside the gene matches. There are 14 residues in the CDR3. Germline V gene data show CDR1 as GTSNPN and CDR2 as SVGIG (reference sequence). The CDR3 nucleotides read TGTGCCTGGAGATCTGGGACAGCCAACACTGAAGCTTTCTTT. Its translation is CAWRSGTANTEAFF.

This chain uses TRBV7-2 with TRBJ1-1; 7 bases match TRBD1. The V segment lost 5 bases and the J segment 0 bases; nucleotides outside the gene matches: 9. CDR3 length equals 16 residues. Germline V gene data show CDR1 as SGHTA and CDR2 as FQGNSA. The CDR3 DNA sequence: TGTGCCAGCAGCATAAGACAGGGCCTCTTGAACACTGAAGCTTTCTTT. Protein sequence: CASSIRQGLLNTEAFF.

The rearrangement joins TRBV19 to TRBJ2-3; TRBD1 is a possible D gene (6 bases). Trimming took 4 bases from V and 0 from J, leaving 8 bases between them. The CDR3 is made up of 14 amino acids. The germline V gene encodes CDR1 LNHDA and CDR2 SQIVND (reference sequence). The DNA for the CDR3 is TGTGCCAGTAGTAAGAGGGGGAGCACAGATACGCAGTATTTT. It codes for CASSKRGSTDTQYF.

This clone was found a few times. The V and J genes are TRBV12-3 or TRBV12-4 and TRBJ1-2; tentatively, D is TRBD1 (5 bases). The CDR3 totals 13 residues. With 2 bases removed from V and 6 bases from J, the gap between germline ends came to 10 bases. The CDR3 region has the DNA TGTGCCAGCAGTTTACAGGCAGGGAATGGCTACACCTTC. Its protein product is CASSLQAGNGYTF.

CDR3 loop: CASSRYDRAGGYTF. CDR3 coding DNA: TGTGCCAGCAGCCGATATGACAGAGCGGGTGGCTACACCTTC. The rearrangement joins TRBV3-1 (or the pseudogene TRBV3-2) to TRBJ1-2, with a weak D call TRBD1 (5 bases). The CDR3 sequence is 14 residues long. Germline CDR1 and CDR2: LGHDT and YNNKEL (reference sequence). V lost 4 bases and J lost 7, with 16 bases in between.

This rearrangement joins TRBV21-1 to TRBJ1-2; TRBD1 reflects the table's D call only, with no check against the DNA. TRBV21-1 is shown as a pseudogene. CDR3 length: 14 amino acids. The CDR3 nucleotides read TGTGCCAGCAGCCTCCGGGACAGAAACTATGGCTACACCTTC. This encodes CASSLRDRNYGYTF.

The chain is built from TRBV29-1 and TRBJ2-7; TRBD1 matches at 7 bases. Germline CDR1 and CDR2: SQVTM and ANQGSEA. V trimming: 5 bases; J trimming: 4 bases; junction bases outside the gene matches: 5. This CDR3 comprises 12 residues. The CDR3 sequence is CSVRTGPYEQYF. As DNA, the CDR3 is TGCAGCGTTAGGACAGGACCGTACGAGCAGTACTTC.

In this sample, this clone turned up many times. This chain joins TRBV3-1 (or the pseudogene TRBV3-2) and TRBJ1-1; possibly TRBD1 for D (5 bases). The CDR3 totals 11 residues. V lost 2 bases and J 7 bases, leaving 5 bases between the germline ends. Per germline, CDR1 LGHDT and CDR2 YNNKEL (reference sequence). This chain's CDR3 is CASSQQGEAFF. Written as DNA, the CDR3 is TGTGCCAGCAGCCAACAGGGTGAAGCTTTCTTT.

The rearrangement uses TRBV2 and TRBJ1-6; weak D call: TRBD1 (5 bases). The CDR3 is made up of 14 amino acids. CDR1 is SNHLY, CDR2 FYNNEI, per germline. The ends were cut back, 7 bases at V and 8 bases at J, with 15 bases in the middle. CDR3 DNA sequence: TGTGCCAGCATCTCAGGGTCTTGGGATTCACCCCTCCACTTT. Its protein product is CASISGSWDSPLHF.

Worth noting for this clone: This sample also contains other DNA sequences that code for the same CDR3. For the CDR3, the DNA is TGTGCCAGCAGCTTAGATCGAGCAACTAATGAAAAACTGTTTTTT. It yields the protein CASSLDRATNEKLFF. The rearrangement joins TRBV7-2 to TRBJ1-4; D ambiguous. The CDR3 covers 15 residues. CDR1 is SGHTA, CDR2 FQGNSA, per germline. V lost 1 base and J lost 0, with 6 bases in between.

The rearrangement uses TRBV29-1 and TRBJ1-6; 10 bases fit TRBD1. The V gene end was trimmed by 5 bases and the J gene end by 5 bases; junction bases not matched to a gene: 9. The germline gives CDR1 SQVTM, CDR2 ANQGSEA. The CDR3 sequence is 16 residues long. CDR3 protein: CSVTLRGTGDNSPLHF. Written as DNA, the CDR3 is TGCAGCGTTACTCTCCGGGGGACAGGGGATAATTCACCCCTCCACTTT.

The chain has TRBV7-2 and TRBJ2-7, with 9 bases matching TRBD2. The germline CDR1 and CDR2 sequences are SGHTA and FQGNSA. The CDR3 length is 15 residues. Unmatched junction bases numbered 5, after V lost 2 bases and J lost 3 bases. The CDR3 loop is CASSLRWRGGYEQYF. CDR3 bases: TGTGCCAGCAGCTTAAGGTGGCGGGGGGGCTACGAGCAGTACTTC.

The chain is built from TRBV19 and TRBJ1-3, with unresolved D. Germline V gives CDR1 LNHDA, CDR2 SQIVND (reference sequence). Trimming removed 3 bases from V and 3 bases from J, with 15 bases in between. This CDR3 has 16 amino acids. In nucleotides, the CDR3 is TGTGCCAGTAGTATCGCGTTGTCAGGCTTTGGAAACACCATATATTTT. Its protein is CASSIALSGFGNTIYF.

As to this clone: Other nucleotide sequences in the sample specify the same CDR3. The rearrangement uses TRBV7-2 and TRBJ1-1; D gene uncertain. V was shortened by 3 bases and J by 2 bases, with 7 bases between the two germline ends. The CDR3 totals 13 residues. The germline V gene encodes CDR1 SGHTA and CDR2 FQGNSA. The DNA of the CDR3 is TGTGCCAGCAGCTTCTCGGGTAACACTGAAGCTTTCTTT. Protein sequence: CASSFSGNTEAFF. The full variable domain, rest sourced from reference TRBV7-2 and TRBJ1-1, is GAGVSQSPSNKVTEKGKDVELRCDPISGHTALYWYRQSLGQGLEFLIYFQGNSAPDKSGLPSDRFSAERTGGSVSTLTIQRTQQEDSAVYLCASSFSGNTEAFFGQGTRLTVV.

The genes are TRBV2 and TRBJ1-1; D is perhaps TRBD1 (5 bases). Per germline, CDR1 SNHLY and CDR2 FYNNEI. The CDR3 is 12 residues long. Trimming shortened V by 8 bases and J by 6 bases, and 13 bases separated the two germline ends. The DNA of the CDR3 is TGTGCCAGCGGGGCAGGCCCAGCTGAAGCTTTCTTT. Encoded protein: CASGAGPAEAFF. Based on the CDR3 plus reference TRBV2 and TRBJ1-1, the full variable domain is EPEVTQTPSHQVTQMGQEVILRCVPISNHLYFYWYRQILGQKVEFLVSFYNNEISEKSEIFDDQFSVERPDGSNFTLKIRSTKLEDSAMYFCASGAGPAEAFFGQGTRLTVV.

The rearrangement joins TRBV5-1 to TRBJ2-2; maybe TRBD2 (6 bases). This CDR3 has 16 residues. Trimming pared 0 bases from V and 1 base from J, leaving 10 bases between. Germline lookup yields CDR1 SGHRS and CDR2 YFSETQ. The CDR3 bases are TGCGCCAGCAGCTTGGAGGGTAGCGGGAACACCGGGGAGCTGTTTTTT. Translation: CASSLEGSGNTGELFF.

The rearrangement links TRBV12-5 to TRBJ2-2, with 11 bases matching TRBD2. Trimming removed 3 bases from V and 2 bases from J; junction bases left unmatched: 5. CDR3 length: 17 amino acids. Per the germline V gene, CDR1 is LGHNT and CDR2 is FRNRAP. Here the CDR3 reads CASGFITSGGNTGELFF. Here the CDR3 DNA reads TGTGCTAGTGGTTTCATTACTAGCGGGGGAAACACCGGGGAGCTGTTTTTT.

The rearrangement joins TRBV6-2 or TRBV6-3 to TRBJ2-7; 8 bases line up with TRBD2. The germline gives CDR1 MNHEY, CDR2 SVGEGT. V lost 6 bases and J lost 1; bases outside the gene matches: 5. The CDR3 extends over 14 amino acids. The CDR3 here is CASSLTSESYEQYF. The CDR3 region has the DNA TGTGCCAGCAGCCTGACTAGCGAGTCCTACGAGCAGTACTTC.

Concerning this clone: Different DNA sequences within this sample yield the same CDR3. The J gene is TRBJ2-2, the V gene TRBV7-8, with D perhaps TRBD1 (5 bases). Germline-derived CDR1 and CDR2 are SGHVS and FQNEAQ. V was cut by 5 bases and J by 7 bases, with 14 bases left in between. The CDR3 has 14 amino acids. The DNA of the CDR3 is TGTGCCAGCAGCGGTGACAGAGGTGGCGGGGAGCTGTTTTTT. Translated: CASSGDRGGGELFF.

The rearrangement uses TRBV21-1 and TRBJ2-5; no check of the table's D call, TRBD2, against the DNA was made. TRBV21-1 counts as a pseudogene. The length of the CDR3 is 16 residues. CDR3 in amino acids: CASSKERAGNQETQYF. CDR3 nucleotide sequence: TGTGCCAGCAGCAAAGAACGAGCGGGGAACCAAGAGACCCAGTACTTC.

V gene TRBV19 combines with J gene TRBJ1-5; 8 bases agree with TRBD1. The CDR3 extends over 15 amino acids. J gave up 3 bases and V 5 bases, and 6 bases lay outside the gene matches. The germline gives CDR1 LNHDA, CDR2 SQIVND (reference sequence). CDR3 DNA: TGTGCCAGTAGTTCCGGGACAGGCTTCAATCAGCCCCAGCATTTT. It encodes CASSSGTGFNQPQHF.

This clone was observed many times. At the DNA level, this CDR3 is encoded by other sequences in the same sample as well. This chain connects TRBV19 to TRBJ1-1; D unclear. The CDR3 length is 13 residues. Trimming removed 2 bases at V and 2 bases at J, with 6 bases between. CDR1 is LNHDA, CDR2 SQIVND, per germline (reference sequence). Here the CDR3 DNA reads TGTGCCAGTAGTATACTAAGAAACACTGAAGCTTTCTTT. It specifies CASSILRNTEAFF.

The genes are TRBV6-5 and TRBJ2-2, with 7 bases aligning to TRBD1. Germline V lookup: CDR1 MNHEY, CDR2 SVGAGI. Trimming took 6 bases from V and 1 from J; bases not matched to a gene: 2. CDR3 size: 14 residues. DNA for the CDR3: TGTGCCAGCAGCCGGGACAGGAACACCGGGGAGCTGTTTTTT. Its translation is CASSRDRNTGELFF.

The chain has TRBV27 and TRBJ2-3; TRBD2 matches at 7 bases. Per the germline V gene, CDR1 is MNHEY and CDR2 is SMNVEV (reference sequence). The CDR3 has 14 amino acids. J lost 14 bases, V lost 4 bases, and 15 bases had no gene match. CDR3 in amino acids: CASSSGRGTTSSYF. In DNA, the CDR3 is TGTGCCAGCAGTTCCGGTCGCGGGACTACTAGCTCGTATTTT.

The chain links TRBV6-5 to TRBJ1-2, with D possibly matching TRBD1 (5 bases). The V end lost 8 bases, the J end lost 4 bases, and 17 bases lay between the germline ends. The CDR3 loop spans 14 amino acids. CDR1 MNHEY and CDR2 SVGAGI come from the germline V gene. The CDR3 nucleotides are TGTGCCAGCTGGGATTCAGGGAACACCTATGGCTACACCTTC. This sequence encodes CASWDSGNTYGYTF.

The gene calls are TRBV2 and TRBJ2-7; 8 bases align to TRBD2. V was pared by 8 bases and J by 2 bases, with 8 bases of the junction left unmatched. CDR1 SNHLY and CDR2 FYNNEI come from the germline V gene. CDR3 length equals 14 residues. The CDR3 is CASGRGTSTYEQYF. The CDR3 DNA reads as TGTGCCAGCGGAAGGGGGACTAGTACCTACGAGCAGTACTTC.

The rearrangement joins TRBV2 to TRBJ2-1; 8 bases line up with TRBD2. This CDR3 is built from 15 residues. Germline CDR1 and CDR2: SNHLY and FYNNEI. V shed 8 bases, J shed 5 bases, and the junction held 11 bases outside the gene matches. CDR3 sequence reads: CASLTSSGWDNEQFF. Here the CDR3 DNA reads TGTGCCAGCCTTACCTCTAGCGGGTGGGACAATGAGCAGTTCTTC.